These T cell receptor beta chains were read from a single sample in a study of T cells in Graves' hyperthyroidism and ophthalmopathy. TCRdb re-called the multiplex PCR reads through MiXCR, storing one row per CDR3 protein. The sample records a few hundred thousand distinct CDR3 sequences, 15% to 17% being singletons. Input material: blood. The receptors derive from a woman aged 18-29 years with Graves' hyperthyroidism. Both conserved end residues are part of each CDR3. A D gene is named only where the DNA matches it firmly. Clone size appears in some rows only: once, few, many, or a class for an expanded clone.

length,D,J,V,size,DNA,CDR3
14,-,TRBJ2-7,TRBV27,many,TGTGCCAGCAGTTTAACCCTAGGGTCCTACGAGCAGTACTTC,CASSLTLGSYEQYF
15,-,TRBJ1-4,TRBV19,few,TGTGCCCCCCGGAACTTTGGGGAGTGGAATGAAAAACTGTTTTTT,CAPRNFGEWNEKLFF
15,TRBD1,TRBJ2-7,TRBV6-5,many,TGTGCCAGCAGTTACTCGAAACAGGGGATCCGTGAGCAGTACTTC,CASSYSKQGIREQYF
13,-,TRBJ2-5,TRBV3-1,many,TGTGCCAGCAGCTCCCAGGCGGAAGAGACCCAGTACTTC,CASSSQAEETQYF
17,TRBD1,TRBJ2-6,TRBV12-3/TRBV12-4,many,TGTGCCAGCAGTCGGGACAGGGGATCGTCTGGGGCCAACGTCCTGACTTTC,CASSRDRGSSGANVLTF
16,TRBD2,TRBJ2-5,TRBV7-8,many,TGTGCCAGCAGCTTAGTGGTCAGCGGGGGGCAAGAGACCCAGTACTTC,CASSLVVSGGQETQYF
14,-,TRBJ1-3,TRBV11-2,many,TGTGCCAGCAGCTTAGTAGGACAACAAAACACCATATATTTT,CASSLVGQQNTIYF
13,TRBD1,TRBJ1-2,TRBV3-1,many,TGTGCCAGCAGCCAAGGAGTACAGGGGGCTGGCACCTTC,CASSQGVQGAGTF
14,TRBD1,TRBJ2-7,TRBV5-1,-,TGCGCCAGCAGCCCCCGGACAGGGTTTGACGAGCAGTACTTC,CASSPRTGFDEQYF
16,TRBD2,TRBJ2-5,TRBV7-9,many,TGTGCCAGCAGCCCTGGGGGGGAAGGGGCGCAAGAGACCCAGTACTTC,CASSPGGEGAQETQYF
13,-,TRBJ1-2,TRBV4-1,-,TGCGCCAGCAGCCAAGAGTTCGGGGGGGGCTACACCTTC,CASSQEFGGGYTF
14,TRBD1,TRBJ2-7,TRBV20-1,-,TGCAGTGCTCTCGCCGGGACAGTAACCTACGAGCAGTACTTC,CSALAGTVTYEQYF
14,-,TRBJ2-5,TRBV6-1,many,TGTGCCAGCAGTTACGGGACGGTGGTTGAGACCCAGTACTTC,CASSYGTVVETQYF
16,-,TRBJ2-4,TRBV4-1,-,TGCGCCAGCAGCCGCCGTCAGGGGAAAGAGGAAAACATTCAGTACTTC,CASSRRQGKEENIQYF
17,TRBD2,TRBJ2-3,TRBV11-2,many,TGTGCCAGCAGCTTAGGCTGGGTAGCGGGGGGCACAGATACGCAGTATTTT,CASSLGWVAGGTDTQYF
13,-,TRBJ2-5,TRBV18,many,TGTGCCAGCTACTCGGACAAGAGAGAGACCCAGTACTTC,CASYSDKRETQYF
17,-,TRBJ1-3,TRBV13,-,TGTGCCAGCAGCTTAGGACGGGCCCTAAGGGCGGGAAACACCATATATTTT,CASSLGRALRAGNTIYF
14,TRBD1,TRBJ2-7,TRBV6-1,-,TGTGCCAGCAGGACGAGGGACAGCTCCTACGAGCAGTACTTC,CASRTRDSSYEQYF
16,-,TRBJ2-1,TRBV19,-,TGTGCCAGTAGTATACGTCCGGAGGCTGGGCCGGGTGAGCAGTTCTTC,CASSIRPEAGPGEQFF
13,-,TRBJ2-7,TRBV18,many,TGTGCCAGCTCACCAGGCAACTCCTACGAGCAGTACTTC,CASSPGNSYEQYF
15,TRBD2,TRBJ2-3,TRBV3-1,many,TGTGCCAGCAGCCCGACTAGCGGGGCCTCAGATACGCAGTATTTT,CASSPTSGASDTQYF
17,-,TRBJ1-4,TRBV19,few,TGTGCCAGTAGTGGAGACTTTTACGGGGAAGAATATGAAAAACTGTTTTTT,CASSGDFYGEEYEKLFF
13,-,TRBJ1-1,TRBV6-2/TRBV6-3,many,TGTGCCAGCAGTTACGTCGGTCTGGGGGAAGCTTTCTTT,CASSYVGLGEAFF